A single sample gave rise to the 13 T cell receptor beta chains below, sequenced in a study of blood T cell repertoires in COVID-19. The method was immunoSEQ multiplex PCR; TCRdb's version includes in-frame clones alone and lacks a portion of them. This sample has approximately 250,000 clones, with 86% found just once. The specimen sequenced was peripheral blood. The receptors derive from a woman in her sixties or seventies who had recovered from COVID-19.

This chain uses TRBV5-1 with TRBJ2-3; no reliable D call. Germline V gene lookup returns CDR1 SGHRS and CDR2 YFSETQ. The CDR3 spans 17 residues. Trimming removed 0 bases at V and 1 base at J, with 15 bases between. The chain's CDR3 is CASSLVLQRWGTDTQYF. The CDR3 DNA is TGCGCCAGCAGCTTGGTACTTCAGCGCTGGGGCACAGATACGCAGTATTTT.

This clone was found once. The chain carries TRBV7-9 and TRBJ2-7, with 8 bases fitting TRBD1. The germline gives CDR1 SEHNR, CDR2 FQNEAQ (reference sequence). The CDR3 sequence is 15 residues long. V dropped 7 bases and J dropped 4; count of bases not matched to a gene: 12. Here the CDR3 DNA reads TGTGCCAGCACTCTCACAGGGGGTAATTCATACGAGCAGTACTTC. Protein sequence: CASTLTGGNSYEQYF.

This clone occurred a few times. The chain is built from TRBV6-5 and TRBJ2-2; D may be TRBD1 (8 bases). Per the germline V gene, CDR1 is MNHEY and CDR2 is SVGAGI. This CDR3 has 15 residues. Trimming shortened V by 6 bases and J by 6 bases, and 17 bases separated the two germline ends. The CDR3: CASRRTGRGSGELFF. CDR3 nucleotide sequence: TGTGCCAGCAGAAGGACAGGGAGGGGATCCGGGGAGCTGTTTTTT.

At least ten counts were recorded for this clone. J is TRBJ2-2 and V is TRBV7-3, with TRBD1 identical over 7 bases. J gave up 5 bases and V 4 bases, and 10 bases lay outside the gene matches. CDR3 length equals 16 residues. CDR1 SGHTA and CDR2 FQGTGA come from the germline V gene. The CDR3 DNA sequence: TGTGCCAGCAGCTCTCTGACAGGGCTAAGTACCGGGGAGCTGTTTTTT. It codes for CASSSLTGLSTGELFF. The full variable domain, with the rest looked up from reference TRBV7-3 and TRBJ2-2, is GAGVSQTPSNKVTEKGKYVELRCDPISGHTALYWYRQSLGQGPEFLIYFQGTGAADDSGLPNDRFFAVRPEGSVSTLKIQRTERGDSAVYLCASSSLTGLSTGELFFGEGSRLTVL.

The gene calls are TRBV24-1 and TRBJ2-5; D gene ambiguous. V lost 2 bases to trimming and J lost 7 bases, with 10 bases between them. Germline CDR1 is KGHDR and CDR2 is SFDVKD. This CDR3 spans 13 amino acids. The CDR3 spells CATSDWLQRTQYF. CDR3 nucleotide sequence: TGTGCCACCAGTGATTGGCTCCAACGGACCCAGTACTTC.

The rearrangement links TRBV6-2 or TRBV6-3 to TRBJ2-1, with 11 bases that match TRBD2. The CDR3 loop spans 14 amino acids. V gave up 5 bases and J gave up 6 bases; unmatched junction bases: 3. Looked up from germline, CDR1 is MNHEY and CDR2 is SVGEGT. Here the CDR3 reads CASSRGLAANEQFF. The CDR3 nucleotides are TGTGCCAGCAGTAGGGGACTAGCGGCCAATGAGCAGTTCTTC.

The chain joins TRBV27 to TRBJ2-1; 9 positions match TRBD2. The CDR3 runs 18 residues. V lost 7 bases and J lost 2; bases outside the gene matches: 15. Looked up from germline, CDR1 is MNHEY and CDR2 is SMNVEV (reference sequence). In DNA form, the CDR3 reads TGTGCCAGCAACCCTATCCGACTAGCGGAAATTACCTACAATGAGCAGTTCTTC. This encodes CASNPIRLAEITYNEQFF.

The chain links TRBV6-5 to TRBJ1-2; D might be TRBD1 (6 bases). Trimming shortened V by 0 bases and J by 6 bases, and 17 bases separated the two germline ends. Per the germline V gene, CDR1 is MNHEY and CDR2 is SVGAGI. The CDR3 has 16 amino acids. The CDR3 region is CASSYSIDGGRNGYTF. The CDR3 DNA sequence: TGTGCCAGCAGTTACTCGATTGACGGGGGGCGGAATGGCTACACCTTC.

This clone was counted between two and nine times. This chain connects TRBV2 to TRBJ2-7, with D perhaps TRBD2 (6 bases). Between the trimmed V and J ends, which lost 7 bases and 0 bases, there was a span of 13 bases. Germline V lookup: CDR1 SNHLY, CDR2 FYNNEI. This CDR3 contains 14 residues. The CDR3 region is CASTSGAGSYEQYF. CDR3 DNA: TGTGCCAGCACCTCCGGAGCGGGCTCCTACGAGCAGTACTTC.

The chain recombines TRBV13 with TRBJ2-1; perhaps TRBD1 as D (5 bases). The length of the CDR3 is 14 residues. The germline V and J ends were trimmed by 6 bases and 0 bases, with 9 bases remaining between them. Germline loops: CDR1 PRHDT, CDR2 FYEKMQ (reference sequence). CDR3 protein: CASRRQSSYNEQFF. DNA of the CDR3: TGTGCCAGCAGGCGACAGAGCTCCTACAATGAGCAGTTCTTC. Drawing the rest from reference TRBV13 and TRBJ2-1, the complete variable domain is AAGVIQSPRHLIKEKRETATLKCYPIPRHDTVYWYQQGPGQDPQFLISFYEKMQSDKGSIPDRFSAQQFSDYHSELNMSSLELGDSALYFCASRRQSSYNEQFFGPGTRLTVL.

The chain combines TRBV3-1 (or the pseudogene TRBV3-2) with TRBJ1-3, with D perhaps matching TRBD1 (5 bases). V lost 3 bases, J lost 2 bases, and 14 bases lay in between. The CDR3 is 16 residues long. Germline CDR1 and CDR2: LGHDT and YNNKEL (reference sequence). The CDR3, as DNA: TGTGCCAGCAGCCATCTTTATAAAGGGGCTGGAAACACCATATATTTT. Amino acids: CASSHLYKGAGNTIYF.

V usage is TRBV5-1 and J usage is TRBJ2-4, with TRBD2 as a possible D gene (6 bases). This CDR3 comprises 15 residues. The V gene's germline CDR1 is SGHRS and CDR2 YFSETQ. The V gene lost 0 bases and the J gene lost 9 bases, with 16 bases spanning the gap. The CDR3: CASSLADHTAGIQYF. In DNA, the CDR3 is TGCGCCAGCAGCTTGGCTGACCACACAGCGGGCATTCAGTACTTC.

The chain carries TRBV19 and TRBJ1-1; TRBD1 agrees at 7 bases. Germline-derived CDR1 and CDR2 are LNHDA and SQIVND (reference sequence). With 1 base clipped from V and 4 bases from J, the junction kept 9 bases outside the gene matches. This CDR3 spans 16 amino acids. CDR3 sequence reads: CASSIARQGPGTEAFF. The CDR3 DNA reads TGTGCCAGTAGTATAGCTCGACAGGGCCCGGGCACTGAAGCTTTCTTT.